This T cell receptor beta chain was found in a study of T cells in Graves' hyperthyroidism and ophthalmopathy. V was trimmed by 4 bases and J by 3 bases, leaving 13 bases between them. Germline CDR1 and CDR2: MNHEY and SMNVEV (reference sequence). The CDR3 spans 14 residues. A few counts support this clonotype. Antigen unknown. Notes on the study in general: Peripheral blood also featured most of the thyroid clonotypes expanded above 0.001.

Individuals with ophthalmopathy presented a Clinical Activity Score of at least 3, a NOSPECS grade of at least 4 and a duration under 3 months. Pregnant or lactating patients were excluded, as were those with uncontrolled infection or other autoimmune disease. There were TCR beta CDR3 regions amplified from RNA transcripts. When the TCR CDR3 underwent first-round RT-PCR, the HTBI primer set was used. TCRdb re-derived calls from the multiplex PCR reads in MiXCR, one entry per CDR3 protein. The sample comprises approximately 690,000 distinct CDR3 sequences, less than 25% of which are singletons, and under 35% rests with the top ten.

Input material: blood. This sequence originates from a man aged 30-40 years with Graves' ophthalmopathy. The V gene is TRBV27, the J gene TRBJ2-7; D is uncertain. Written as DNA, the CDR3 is TGTGCCAGCAGTTCGAAAGGGAAGTACTACGAGCAGTACTTC. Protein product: CASSSKGKYYEQYF.